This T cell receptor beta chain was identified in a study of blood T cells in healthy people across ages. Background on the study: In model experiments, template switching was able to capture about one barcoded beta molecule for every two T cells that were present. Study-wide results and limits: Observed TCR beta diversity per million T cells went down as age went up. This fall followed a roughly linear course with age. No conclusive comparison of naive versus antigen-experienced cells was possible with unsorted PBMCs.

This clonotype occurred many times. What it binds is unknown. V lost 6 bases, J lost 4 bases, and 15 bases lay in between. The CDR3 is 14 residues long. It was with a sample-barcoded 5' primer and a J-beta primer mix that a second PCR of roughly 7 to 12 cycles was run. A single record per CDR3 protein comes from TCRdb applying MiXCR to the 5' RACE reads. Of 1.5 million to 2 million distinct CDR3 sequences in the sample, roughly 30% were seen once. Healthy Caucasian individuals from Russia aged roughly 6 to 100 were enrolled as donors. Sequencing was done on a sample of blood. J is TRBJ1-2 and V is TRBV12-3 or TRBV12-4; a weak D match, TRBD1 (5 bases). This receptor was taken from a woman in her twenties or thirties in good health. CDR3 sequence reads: CASSSSAGRYGYTF. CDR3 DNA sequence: TGTGCCAGCAGCTCCTCGGCAGGGCGCTATGGCTACACCTTC.